Detailed here is one T cell receptor (beta chain). Its specific antigen is unknown. Base quality data are lacking; no much larger clone is found one base away. The data originate from a study of Ad26.COV2.S vaccination and SARS-CoV-2 variants (dated by TCRdb to the early 2020s). With respect to the entire study: Donors in the vaccine arm were drawn from COV1001, a multicentre, randomized, double-blind, placebo-controlled phase I-IIa trial testing Ad26.COV2.S in healthy adults. Dosing of Ad26.COV2.S was intramuscular, at either 5x10^10 or 1x10^11 viral particles, delivered as one shot or as two shots spaced 56 days apart. TCRbeta repertoire sequencing was used to assess the specificity and breadth of SARS-CoV-2-reactive T cell receptors after Ad26.COV2.S vaccination. A total of 32 samples were included in the TCR-sequenced set, comprising roughly 19 Ad26.COV2.S vaccine recipients, 5 placebo recipients and 8 SARS-CoV-2 convalescent individuals. Trial participants were randomized into five groups of five: low-dose or high-dose Ad26.COV2.S given once or twice, or placebo on both occasions. Investigators did not know the trial group allocation while performing experiments and assessing outcomes.

The CDR3 runs 16 amino acids, cysteine and phenylalanine included. Left in the record is the CDR3 DNA by itself, 48 bases read in frame from the first base. V is pruned by 8 bases and J by 6 bases, leaving 13 bases of the junction without a gene match. The CDR1 and CDR2 encoded by the germline V gene are SGHNT and YENEEA. Sample treatment or condition, as interpreted from the label and publication: around 19 received Ad26.COV2.S at low or high dose, single or two shots; 5 received placebo; per-sample allocation not given. Repertoires of vaccine and placebo recipients were sequenced from samples taken on day 63 after the first injection. In Cohort 1b, 25 adults aged 18-55 years were enrolled at a single site in Boston, USA, between 29 July and 7 August 2020. As a vaccine, Ad26.COV2.S was a replication-incompetent adenovirus type 26 vector that expressed a prefusion-stabilized SARS-CoV-2 spike protein derived from the original Wuhan strain.

The immunoSEQ Assay was the method used to sequence TCRbeta CDR3 regions. After extraction, genomic DNA underwent amplification by bias-controlled multiplex PCR, followed by high-throughput sequencing. The original pipeline was this. To quantify the absolute abundance of every unique TCRbeta CDR3 region, sequences were collapsed and filtered. T cell fraction was estimated by normalization of TCRbeta template counts to usable DNA, with usable DNA being measured through amplification of reference genes present in all nucleated cells. Repertoire TCRs were annotated as SARS-CoV-2-specific by exact matching of V gene, CDR3 amino acid sequence and J gene to a known reactive TCR set. The reference SARS-CoV-2 TCR set came from MIRA and was filtered for enrichment in COVID-19-positive ImmuneCODE repertoires, removing public or cross-reactive TCRs. Based on the MIRA antigens, annotated TCRs were further analysed at the level of specific ORF or position within ORF. Breadth was defined as the number of annotated unique rearrangements divided by the total number of unique productive rearrangements, and depth was defined as the summed frequency of the annotated unique rearrangements. Group comparisons of TCR breadth used two-sided Wilcoxon rank-sum tests. TCRdb obtained this table from immuneACCESS and retained in-frame rearrangements with V and J assigned. These tables miss some clones; where compared with another copy, unresolved V genes account for less than half of the shortfall, and the remainder is unexplained. The D gene and trimming were derived from the DNA, and the V and J assignments and clone size from that table. Across this sample there are about 350,000 clones, with roughly 91% seen only once. Of the sample, around 3.6% is held by the ten largest clones.

The investigation overall reported the following: Comparing responses between vaccine doses or regimens was not something the study was powered to do. The authors noted that the TCR breadth and depth analyses may have underestimated total T cell responses. Compared with placebo recipients, Ad26.COV2.S recipients showed higher spike-specific TCR breadth (P = 0.0014). Vaccine and placebo recipients had comparable non-spike TCR breadth, which fits with the vaccine containing only spike. After vaccination, spike-specific CD8+ and CD4+ T cell responses were reported to show substantial breadth.

The rearranged segments are TRBV11-3 and TRBJ2-2; 9 bases in the junction line up with TRBD1. The material sequenced was peripheral blood, taken in a trial of Ad26.COV2.S vaccine versus placebo. The TCR sequence derives from a person aged 18 to 65 who received the Ad26.COV2.S COVID-19 vaccine or a placebo. The CDR3 region has the sequence CASRRGGQGSSGELFF. The sequence in DNA is TGTGCCAGCCGCCGAGGGGGACAGGGATCCTCCGGGGAGCTGTTTTTT.